This T cell receptor (beta chain) came from a study of T-cell memory formation after mild COVID-19. Whole-study context: Each donor largely had its own TCR clusters. Study outcomes and limitations: That cross-reactive memory joined was suggested by some responding clones appearing in pre-infection memory.

After 5'RACE with constant-segment primers, TCR alpha and TCR beta cDNA libraries carrying sample barcodes and UMIs were obtained. TCRdb fed the 5' RACE reads into MiXCR, producing one record per CDR3 protein. The sample consists of under 85,000 distinct CDR3 sequences, roughly 13% of them appearing once. Only a few counts were recorded for this clonotype. The antigen is not known. Sequenced: PBMCs or a T cell subset sorted from them (not recorded which). The receptor comes from an adult woman who had mild COVID-19 (a few samples of this study predate the infection). Cell type and time point are not known.

The chain's CDR3 is CASSVEGSNNEQFF. The CDR3 region has the DNA TGTGCCAGCAGCGTAGAGGGGTCCAACAATGAGCAGTTCTTC. This chain joins TRBV9 and TRBJ2-1; D might be TRBD1 (5 bases). The germline CDR1 and CDR2 sequences are SGDLS and YYNGEE. This CDR3 region has 14 residues. V was clipped by 0 bases and J by 5 bases, with 9 bases between them.